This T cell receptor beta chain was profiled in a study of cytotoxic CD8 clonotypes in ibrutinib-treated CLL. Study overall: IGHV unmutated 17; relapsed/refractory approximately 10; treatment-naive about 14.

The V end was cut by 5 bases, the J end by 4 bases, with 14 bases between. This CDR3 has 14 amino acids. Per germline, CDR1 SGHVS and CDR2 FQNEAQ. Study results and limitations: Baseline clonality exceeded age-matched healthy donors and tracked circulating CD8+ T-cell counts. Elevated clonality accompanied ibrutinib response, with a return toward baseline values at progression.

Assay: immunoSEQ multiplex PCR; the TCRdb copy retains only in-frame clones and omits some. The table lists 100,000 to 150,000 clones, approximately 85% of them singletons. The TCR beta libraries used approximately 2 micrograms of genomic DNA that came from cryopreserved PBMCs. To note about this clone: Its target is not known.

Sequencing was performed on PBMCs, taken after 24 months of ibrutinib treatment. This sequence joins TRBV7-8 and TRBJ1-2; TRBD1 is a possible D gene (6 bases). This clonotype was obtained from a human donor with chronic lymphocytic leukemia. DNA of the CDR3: TGTGCCAGCAGCGGCAGCCGGGACACCTATGGCTACACCTTC. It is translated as CASSGSRDTYGYTF.